The 18 T cell receptor beta chains below all came from one sample that was sequenced in a study of T cell responses to AZD1222 COVID-19 vaccine. Method: immunoSEQ multiplex PCR; TCRdb's copy keeps in-frame clones and lacks some. The data hold around 150,000 clones, with 90% to 95% observed a single time. The specimen comprised peripheral blood, sampled 28 days after the second AZD1222 dose. The origin of the receptors is an adult who received the AZD1222 COVID-19 vaccine.

The chain combines TRBV29-1 with TRBJ1-1; D may be TRBD1 (5 bases). CDR3 length: 13 amino acids. Germline CDR1 is SQVTM and CDR2 is ANQGSEA. Trimming removed 8 bases from V and 0 bases from J, with 13 bases in between. This CDR3 reads CSIIGHMNTEAFF. CDR3 coding DNA: TGCAGCATCATAGGACATATGAACACTGAAGCTTTCTTT.

V and J are TRBV4-1 and TRBJ1-2, with TRBD1 matching 8 bases. The germline V gene encodes CDR1 MGHRA and CDR2 YSYEKL. Trimming took 1 base from V and 14 from J; bases not matched to a gene: 12. CDR3 size: 14 residues. The CDR3, as DNA: TGCGCCAGCAGCCAAGCATGGACAGGGACCCTGCGGACCTTC. This sequence encodes CASSQAWTGTLRTF.

The chain joins TRBV4-1 to TRBJ1-2; weak D call: TRBD1 (5 bases). CDR1 and CDR2 (germline): MGHRA, YSYEKL. Trimming removed 1 base at V and 5 bases at J, with 17 bases between. The CDR3 has 16 amino acids. The CDR3 spells CASSQVLGQLGYGYTF. CDR3 nucleotides: TGCGCCAGCAGCCAAGTTCTGGGGCAGCTTGGATATGGCTACACCTTC.

The chain combines TRBV7-2 with TRBJ1-1, with D uncertain. The CDR3 is 15 residues long. Germline V gene sequence: CDR1 SGHTA, CDR2 FQGNSA. V gave up 4 bases and J gave up 0 bases, with 12 bases separating them. The CDR3 DNA reads as TGTGCCAGCAGCTCGGCTCGGGGTATGAACACTGAAGCTTTCTTT. Translation gives CASSSARGMNTEAFF. The full variable domain, rest sourced from reference TRBV7-2 and TRBJ1-1, is GAGVSQSPSNKVTEKGKDVELRCDPISGHTALYWYRQSLGQGLEFLIYFQGNSAPDKSGLPSDRFSAERTGGSVSTLTIQRTQQEDSAVYLCASSSARGMNTEAFFGQGTRLTVV.

The rearrangement joins TRBV18 to TRBJ1-1, with D possibly being TRBD1 (6 bases). The germline gives CDR1 KGHSH, CDR2 LQKENI. V gave up 3 bases and J gave up 1 base, with 6 bases separating them. The CDR3 contains 13 residues. CDR3: CASSPTGNTEAFF. CDR3 coding DNA: TGTGCCAGCTCACCGACAGGGAACACTGAAGCTTTCTTT.

V gene TRBV5-5 combines with J gene TRBJ1-3, with D unresolved. The ends were cut back, 4 bases at V and 0 bases at J, with 8 bases in the middle. This CDR3 comprises 14 residues. Germline CDR1 reads SGHKS; CDR2 reads YYEKEE (reference sequence). This CDR3 is CASSPDISGNTIYF. The CDR3 DNA is TGTGCCAGCAGCCCGGATATCTCTGGAAACACCATATATTTT.

The chain couples TRBV4-1 to TRBJ1-1; 7 nucleotides agree with TRBD1. Trimming at V came to 0 bases and at J to 5 bases, leaving 6 bases not matched to a gene. The CDR3 extends over 15 amino acids. Germline loops: CDR1 MGHRA, CDR2 YSYEKL. The CDR3 spells CASSQDEGAITEAFF. CDR3 coding DNA: TGCGCCAGCAGCCAAGATGAGGGGGCGATAACTGAAGCTTTCTTT.

The chain combines TRBV7-2 with TRBJ1-4, with TRBD1 matching 7 bases. The CDR3 loop spans 13 amino acids. The trim removed 4 bases at V and 7 bases at J, leaving 3 bases unmatched. Germline CDR1 is SGHTA and CDR2 is FQGNSA. CDR3 protein: CASSSRDSEKLFF. The CDR3 DNA sequence: TGTGCCAGCAGCTCCCGGGACAGTGAAAAACTGTTTTTT. Full variable domain (missing parts from reference TRBV7-2 and TRBJ1-4): GAGVSQSPSNKVTEKGKDVELRCDPISGHTALYWYRQSLGQGLEFLIYFQGNSAPDKSGLPSDRFSAERTGGSVSTLTIQRTQQEDSAVYLCASSSRDSEKLFFGSGTQLSVL.

The chain recombines TRBV19 with TRBJ1-6; D is ambiguous. The germline V gene has CDR1 LNHDA and CDR2 SQIVND (reference sequence). The CDR3 is made up of 14 amino acids. The V end was cut by 6 bases, the J end by 2 bases, with 8 bases between. CDR3 nucleotides: TGTGCCAGTAGATTCGGACCCTATAATTCACCCCTCCACTTT. As protein: CASRFGPYNSPLHF.

V gene TRBV3-1 (or the pseudogene TRBV3-2) combines with J gene TRBJ1-1, with D perhaps matching TRBD1 (6 bases). V dropped 0 bases and J dropped 5 bases, with 16 bases sitting between them. The CDR3 spans 16 residues. CDR1 and CDR2 (germline): LGHDT, YNNKEL (reference sequence). CDR3 coding DNA: TGTGCCAGCAGCCAAGATCGGGGACACCGATCGACTGAAGCTTTCTTT. Amino acids: CASSQDRGHRSTEAFF.

As to this clone: The same CDR3 is also encoded by other DNA sequences in this sample. The chain links TRBV28 to TRBJ1-2; the D gene is possibly TRBD1 (6 bases). V was shortened by 6 bases and J by 2 bases, with 10 bases between the two germline ends. Germline CDR1 is MDHEN and CDR2 is SYDVKM. The CDR3 is 13 amino acids. The CDR3 sequence: CASSSGQNYGYTF. The CDR3 bases are TGTGCCAGCAGCTCAGGACAGAACTATGGCTACACCTTC.

V usage is TRBV24-1 and J usage is TRBJ2-3; possible D gene TRBD1, 6 bases. Germline lookup yields CDR1 KGHDR and CDR2 SFDVKD. The CDR3 runs to 15 residues. V was trimmed by 4 bases and J by 0 bases, leaving 10 bases between them. This CDR3 is CATSDTTGSTDTQYF. Written as DNA, the CDR3 is TGTGCCACCAGTGACACTACAGGGAGCACAGATACGCAGTATTTT.

J is TRBJ2-4 and V is TRBV13; no clear D gene. Trimming took 3 bases from V and 3 from J, leaving 3 bases between them. Germline CDR1 and CDR2: PRHDT and FYEKMQ (reference sequence). The CDR3 has 12 residues. The CDR3 nucleotides read TGTGCCAGCAGCTTGGTCAAAAACATTCAGTACTTC. Its translation: CASSLVKNIQYF.

The chain uses TRBV2 and TRBJ1-1; D perhaps matches TRBD1 (5 bases). This CDR3 is 13 amino acids long. Germline CDR1 SNHLY, CDR2 FYNNEI. The ends were cut back, 6 bases at V and 6 bases at J, with 14 bases in the middle. The chain's CDR3 is CASRSFGTAEAFF. In DNA, the CDR3 is TGTGCCAGCAGATCCTTCGGGACTGCTGAAGCTTTCTTT.

The rearrangement links TRBV6-5 to TRBJ1-2; D gene ambiguous. Germline CDR1 is MNHEY and CDR2 is SVGAGI. Trimming took 2 bases from V and 1 from J, leaving 8 bases between them. The CDR3 is 14 residues long. The CDR3 nucleotides are TGTGCCAGCAGTTACCTGGGTGTTAACTATGGCTACACCTTC. Protein: CASSYLGVNYGYTF.

This clone was observed once. The DNA of the CDR3 is TGCGCCAGCAGCCAAGGGCGGGGCAGGGGGAGGTACGAGCAGTACTTC. Protein sequence: CASSQGRGRGRYEQYF. V and J are TRBV4-3 and TRBJ2-7; tentatively, D is TRBD1 (7 bases). Per germline, CDR1 LGHNA and CDR2 YSLEER. V lost 1 base, J lost 4 bases, and 17 bases lay in between. The CDR3 is made up of 16 amino acids.

The V gene is TRBV5-6, the J gene TRBJ1-3, with a weak D call TRBD1 (6 bases). V gave up 5 bases and J gave up 0 bases, with 18 bases separating them. This CDR3 has 17 amino acids. Germline CDR1 and CDR2: SGHDT and YYEEEE. CDR3 nucleotide sequence: TGTGCCAGCAGACGGAAACCAGGGGAACCCTCTGGAAACACCATATATTTT. Translation gives CASRRKPGEPSGNTIYF. The full variable domain, rest sourced from reference TRBV5-6 and TRBJ1-3, is DAGVTQSPTHLIKTRGQQVTLRCSPKSGHDTVSWYQQALGQGPQFIFQYYEEEERQRGNFPDRFSGHQFPNYSSELNVNALLLGDSALYLCASRRKPGEPSGNTIYFGEGSWLTVV.

The V gene is TRBV5-4, the J gene TRBJ2-1, with a possible D match to TRBD1 (6 bases). This CDR3 is built from 16 residues. V lost 4 bases to trimming and J lost 5 bases, with 19 bases between them. CDR1 is SGHNT, CDR2 YYREEE, per germline (reference sequence). CDR3 sequence reads: CASSPPRARGNNEQFF. CDR3 bases: TGTGCCAGCAGCCCGCCACGGGCAAGGGGGAACAATGAGCAGTTCTTC.